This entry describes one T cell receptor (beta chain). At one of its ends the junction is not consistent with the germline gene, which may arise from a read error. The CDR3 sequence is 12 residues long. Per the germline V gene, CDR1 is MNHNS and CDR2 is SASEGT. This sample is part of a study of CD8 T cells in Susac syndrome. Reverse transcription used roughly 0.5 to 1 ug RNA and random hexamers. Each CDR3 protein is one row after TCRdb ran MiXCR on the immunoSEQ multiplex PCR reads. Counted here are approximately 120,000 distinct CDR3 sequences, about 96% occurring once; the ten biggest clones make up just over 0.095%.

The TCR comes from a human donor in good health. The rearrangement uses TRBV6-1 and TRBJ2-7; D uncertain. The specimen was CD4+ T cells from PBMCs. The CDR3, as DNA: TGTGCCGGCAGCCTGGACTCCTACGAGCAGTACTTC. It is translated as CAGSLDSYEQYF.